This record covers a single TCR beta chain. This specimen belongs to a study of T cells after yellow fever vaccination. TCRdb reprocessed the 5' RACE reads with MiXCR, giving one entry per CDR3 protein. Here the sample spans some 350,000 distinct CDR3 sequences, 4% being singletons. Germline V gene data show CDR1 as SGDLS and CDR2 as YYNGEE. V was clipped by 0 bases and J by 3 bases; unmatched bases: 5. The CDR3 extends over 15 amino acids. The TCR sequence derives from a man younger than 35 who received the YFV17D yellow fever vaccine. Sequenced material: PBMCs, taken 5 days after the yellow fever booster vaccination. The V call is TRBV9, the J call TRBJ2-7; 8 nucleotides line up with TRBD1. CDR3 in amino acids: CASSVGAGGLYEQYF. The CDR3 DNA follows: TGTGCCAGCAGCGTAGGGGCAGGGGGCCTCTACGAGCAGTACTTC.